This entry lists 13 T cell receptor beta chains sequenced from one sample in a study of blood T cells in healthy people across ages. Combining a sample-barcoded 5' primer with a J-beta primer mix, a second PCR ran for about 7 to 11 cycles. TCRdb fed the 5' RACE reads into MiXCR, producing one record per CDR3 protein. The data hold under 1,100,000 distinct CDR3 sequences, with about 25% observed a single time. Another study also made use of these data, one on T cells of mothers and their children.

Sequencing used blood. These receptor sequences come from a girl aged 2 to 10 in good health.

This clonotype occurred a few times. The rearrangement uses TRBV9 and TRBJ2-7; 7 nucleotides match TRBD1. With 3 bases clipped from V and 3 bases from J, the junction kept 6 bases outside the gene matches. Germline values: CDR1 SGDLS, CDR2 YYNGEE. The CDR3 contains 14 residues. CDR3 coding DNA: TGTGCCAGCAGCGCCCGGACAGGTAACTACGAGCAGTACTTC. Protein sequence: CASSARTGNYEQYF.

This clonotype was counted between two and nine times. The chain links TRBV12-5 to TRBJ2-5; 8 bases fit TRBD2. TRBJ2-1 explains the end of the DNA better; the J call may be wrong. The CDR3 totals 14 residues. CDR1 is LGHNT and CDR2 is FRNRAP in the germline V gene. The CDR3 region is CASGSSGVHNEQFF. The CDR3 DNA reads TGTGCTAGTGGTAGTAGCGGGGTGCACAATGAGCAGTTCTTC.

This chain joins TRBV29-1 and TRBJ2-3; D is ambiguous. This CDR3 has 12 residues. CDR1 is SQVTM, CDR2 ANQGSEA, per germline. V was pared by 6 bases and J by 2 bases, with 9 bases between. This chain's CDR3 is CSVHAFTDTQYF. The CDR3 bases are TGCAGCGTGCACGCTTTCACAGATACGCAGTATTTT.

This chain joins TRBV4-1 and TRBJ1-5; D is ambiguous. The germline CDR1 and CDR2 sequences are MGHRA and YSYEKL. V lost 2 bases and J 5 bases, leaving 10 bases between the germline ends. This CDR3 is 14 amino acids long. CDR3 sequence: CASSQLVGDQPQHF. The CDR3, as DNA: TGCGCCAGCAGCCAATTGGTGGGCGATCAGCCCCAGCATTTT.

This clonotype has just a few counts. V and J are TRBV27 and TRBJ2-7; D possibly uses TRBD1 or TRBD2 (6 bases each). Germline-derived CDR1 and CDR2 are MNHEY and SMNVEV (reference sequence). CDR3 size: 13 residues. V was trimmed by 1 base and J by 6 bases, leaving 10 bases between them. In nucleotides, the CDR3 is TGTGCCAGCAGTTTATGGGGGGCTGGCGAGCAGTACTTC. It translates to CASSLWGAGEQYF.

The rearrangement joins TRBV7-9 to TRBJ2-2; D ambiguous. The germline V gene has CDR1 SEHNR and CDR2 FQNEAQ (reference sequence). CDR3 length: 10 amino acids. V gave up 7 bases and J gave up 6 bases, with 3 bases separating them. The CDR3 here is CASKAGELFF. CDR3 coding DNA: TGTGCCAGCAAGGCCGGGGAGCTGTTTTTT. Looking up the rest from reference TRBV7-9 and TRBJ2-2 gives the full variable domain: DTGVSQNPRHKITKRGQNVTFRCDPISEHNRLYWYRQTLGQGPEFLTYFQNEAQLEKSRLLSDRFSAERPKGSFSTLEIQRTEQGDSAMYLCASKAGELFFGEGSRLTVL.

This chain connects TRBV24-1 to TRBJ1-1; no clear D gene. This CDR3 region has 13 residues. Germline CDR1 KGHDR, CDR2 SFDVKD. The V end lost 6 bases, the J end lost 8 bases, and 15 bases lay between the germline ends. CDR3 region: CATSSAAAVEAFF. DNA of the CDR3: TGTGCCACCAGTTCGGCGGCTGCTGTAGAAGCTTTCTTT.

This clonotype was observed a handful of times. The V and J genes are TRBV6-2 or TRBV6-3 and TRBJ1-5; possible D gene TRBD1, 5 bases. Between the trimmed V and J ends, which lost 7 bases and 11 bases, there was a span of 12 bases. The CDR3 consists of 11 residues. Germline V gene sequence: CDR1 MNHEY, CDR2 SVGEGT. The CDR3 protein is CASTSWGAQHF. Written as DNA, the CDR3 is TGTGCCAGCACCTCATGGGGGGCCCAGCATTTT.

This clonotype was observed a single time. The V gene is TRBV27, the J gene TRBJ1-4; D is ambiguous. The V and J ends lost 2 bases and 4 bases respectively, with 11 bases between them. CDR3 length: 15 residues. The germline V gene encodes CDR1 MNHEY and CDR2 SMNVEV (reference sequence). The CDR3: CASSLRGLGNEKLFF. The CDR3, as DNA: TGTGCCAGCAGTTTACGAGGGCTCGGTAATGAAAAACTGTTTTTT.

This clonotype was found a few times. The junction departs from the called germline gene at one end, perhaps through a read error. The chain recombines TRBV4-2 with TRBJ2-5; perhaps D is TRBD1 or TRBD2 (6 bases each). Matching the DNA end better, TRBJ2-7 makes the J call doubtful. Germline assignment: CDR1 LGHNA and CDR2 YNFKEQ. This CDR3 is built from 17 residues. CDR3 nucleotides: TGTGTCAGCAGCCAAGATATAACGGGGGCGGCCTCCGGCGAGCAGTACTTC. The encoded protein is CVSSQDITGAASGEQYF.

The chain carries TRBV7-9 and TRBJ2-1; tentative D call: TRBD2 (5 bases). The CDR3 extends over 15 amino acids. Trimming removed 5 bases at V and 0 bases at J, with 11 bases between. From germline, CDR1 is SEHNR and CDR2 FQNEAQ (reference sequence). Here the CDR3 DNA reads TGTGCCAGCAGCGCGAGAGGGAGCTCCTACAATGAGCAGTTCTTC. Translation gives CASSARGSSYNEQFF.

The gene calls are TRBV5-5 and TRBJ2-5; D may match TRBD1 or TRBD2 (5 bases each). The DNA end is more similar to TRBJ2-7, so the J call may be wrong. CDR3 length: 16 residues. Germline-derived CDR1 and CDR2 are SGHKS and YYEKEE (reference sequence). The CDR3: CASSFGDQGIPYEQYF. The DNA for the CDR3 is TGTGCCAGCAGCTTCGGGGATCAGGGAATCCCCTACGAGCAGTACTTC.

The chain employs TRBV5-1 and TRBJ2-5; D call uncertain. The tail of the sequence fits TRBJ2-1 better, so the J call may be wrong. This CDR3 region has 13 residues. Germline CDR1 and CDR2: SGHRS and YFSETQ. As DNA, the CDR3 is TGCGCCAGCAGCCAAACTCCGAACAATGAGCAGTTCTTC. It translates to CASSQTPNNEQFF.